This T cell receptor beta chain was profiled in a study of blood T cell repertoires in COVID-19. Overall study context: Some COVID-19 samples were acute and others convalescent; all came from the United States, Italy and Spain. T cells, B-cell-depleted T cells, or PBMCs supplied cDNA or gDNA.

Source study methods: Amplification of reference gene primers was used by the study to estimate nucleated cell counts. TCRdb's table, derived via immunoSEQ multiplex PCR, lists solely in-frame clones and lacks some. V and J calls plus clone size are reproduced from that table; the DNA served to infer D and trimming. The sample has around 100,000 clones, 70% to 90% seen once; the top ten hold approximately 1.5%. This CDR3 is 14 amino acids long. Germline lookup yields CDR1 SGHRS and CDR2 YFSETQ. V was pared by 2 bases and J by 6 bases, with 13 bases between. This sequence was found in a man in his forties or fifties with acute or convalescent COVID-19. The chain employs TRBV5-1 and TRBJ2-3, with D uncertain. Sequenced sample: peripheral blood. This chain's CDR3 is CASSLEARRDTQYF. CDR3 DNA: TGCGCCAGCAGCTTAGAGGCCCGACGGGATACGCAGTATTTT.